This TCR beta chain was sequenced for a study of cytomegalovirus exposure and HLA in healthy donors. General study results and limits: Diagnosis of cytomegalovirus status made by the classifier reportedly showed high specificity and sensitivity. Several of the most significant clusters were apparently associated with common viral pathogens in a later analysis.

The V gene's germline CDR1 is SGHTS and CDR2 YDEGEE. Trimming stripped 1 base from V and 4 bases from J, with 19 bases between. The CDR3 is 17 amino acids. This clone is a singleton in its sample. Its antigen is unidentified. At sampling all donors were nominally healthy, likely with unrecorded immune exposures. It was with 60 Vbeta and 13 Jbeta primers that the PCR ran. The table came from immunoSEQ multiplex PCR; TCRdb's copy has only in-frame clones and leaves some out. The sample lists about 98,000 clones, around 75% occurring once. This TCR came from a man aged 18 to 30 in good health and CMV-seropositive. V usage is TRBV5-8 and J usage is TRBJ2-3; TRBD2 might be the D (6 bases). Material for sequencing was PBMCs. In nucleotides, the CDR3 is TGTGCCAGCAGCTTGAATATTATTGGGGGACTGCCAGATACGCAGTATTTT. Its translation: CASSLNIIGGLPDTQYF.